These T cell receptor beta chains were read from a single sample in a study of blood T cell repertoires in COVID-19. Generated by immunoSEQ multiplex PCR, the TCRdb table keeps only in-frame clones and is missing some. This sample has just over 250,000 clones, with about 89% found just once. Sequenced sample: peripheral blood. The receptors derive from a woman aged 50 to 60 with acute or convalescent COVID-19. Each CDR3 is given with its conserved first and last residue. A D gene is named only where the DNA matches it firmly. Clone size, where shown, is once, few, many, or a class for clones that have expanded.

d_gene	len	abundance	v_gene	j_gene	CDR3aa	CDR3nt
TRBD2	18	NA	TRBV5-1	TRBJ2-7	CASSLARLAGGATYEQYF	TGCGCCAGCAGCTTGGCAAGGCTAGCGGGAGGGGCAACCTACGAGCAGTACTTC
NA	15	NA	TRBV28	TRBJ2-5	CASSFVQGPWETQYF	TGTGCCAGCAGTTTCGTTCAGGGTCCATGGGAGACCCAGTACTTC
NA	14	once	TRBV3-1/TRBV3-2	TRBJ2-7	CASSPVLISYEQYF	TGTGCCAGCAGCCCTGTTCTTATCTCCTACGAGCAGTACTTC
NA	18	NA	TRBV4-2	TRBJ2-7	CASSIQDQTTGFSYEQYF	TGTGCCAGCAGCATCCAAGATCAAACAACAGGTTTCTCCTACGAGCAGTACTTC
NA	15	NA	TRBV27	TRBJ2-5	CASSPSRQIQETQYF	TGTGCCAGCAGTCCTTCCCGACAGATCCAAGAGACCCAGTACTTC
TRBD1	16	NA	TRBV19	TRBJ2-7	CASSQSGTGYPGEQYF	TGTGCCAGTAGTCAATCAGGGACAGGGTACCCAGGCGAGCAGTACTTC
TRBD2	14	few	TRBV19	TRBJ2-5	CASSGRGGRETQYF	TGTGCCAGTAGTGGCCGGGGGGGGCGAGAGACCCAGTACTTC
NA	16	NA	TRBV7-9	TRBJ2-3	CASSNLRDWALDTQYF	TGTGCCAGCAGCAACCTCCGGGACTGGGCGTTGGATACGCAGTATTTT
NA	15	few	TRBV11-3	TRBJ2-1	CASSLGAGDYNEQFF	TGTGCCAGCAGCTTAGGGGCAGGGGACTACAATGAGCAGTTCTTC
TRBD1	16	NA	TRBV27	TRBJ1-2	CASSLTPGTGEDGYTF	TGTGCCAGCAGCTTAACCCCCGGGACAGGGGAGGATGGCTACACCTTC
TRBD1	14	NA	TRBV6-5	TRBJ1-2	CASSSITGAYGYTF	TGTGCCAGCAGCTCAATAACAGGGGCCTATGGCTACACCTTC
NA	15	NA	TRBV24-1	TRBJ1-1	CATSDSTSGNTEAFF	TGTGCCACCAGTGATAGCACCTCAGGGAACACTGAAGCTTTCTTT
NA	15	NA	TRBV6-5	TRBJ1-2	CASGQDRRGKYGYTF	TGTGCCAGCGGCCAGGACAGACGGGGAAAGTATGGCTACACCTTC
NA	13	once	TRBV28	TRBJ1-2	CASSLGRGYGYTF	TGTGCCAGCAGTTTAGGGAGGGGCTATGGCTACACCTTC
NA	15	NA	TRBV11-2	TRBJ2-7	CASSLVGGISYEQYF	TGTGCCAGCAGCTTAGTGGGCGGGATCTCCTACGAGCAGTACTTC
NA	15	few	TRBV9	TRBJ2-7	CASSVLSGSGYEQYF	TGTGCCAGCAGCGTATTATCAGGGTCAGGATACGAGCAGTACTTC
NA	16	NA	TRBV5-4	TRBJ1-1	CASSATGWGTNTEAFF	TGTGCCAGCAGCGCCACAGGGTGGGGGACCAACACTGAAGCTTTCTTT
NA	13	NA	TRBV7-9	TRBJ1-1	CASSGVRDTEAFF	TGTGCCAGCAGCGGGGTCAGGGACACTGAAGCTTTCTTT
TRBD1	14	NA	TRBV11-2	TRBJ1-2	CASSLSQGSYGYTF	TGTGCCAGCAGCTTATCACAGGGGAGCTATGGCTACACCTTC
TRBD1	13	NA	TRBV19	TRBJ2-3	CASREGATDTQYF	TGTGCCAGTAGAGAGGGGGCCACAGATACGCAGTATTTT
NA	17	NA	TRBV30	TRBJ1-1	CAWILTPWAGRVAEAFF	TGTGCCTGGATCCTCACCCCGTGGGCAGGGCGAGTGGCTGAAGCTTTCTTT
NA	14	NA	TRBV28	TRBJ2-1	CASSSGWANNEQFF	TGTGCCAGCAGTTCAGGGTGGGCGAACAATGAGCAGTTCTTC
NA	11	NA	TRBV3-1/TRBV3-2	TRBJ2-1	CASSKSPEQFF	TGTGCCAGCAGCAAAAGCCCTGAGCAGTTCTTC
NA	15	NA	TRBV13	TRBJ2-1	CASSLSGLGSNEQFF	TGTGCCAGCAGCTTATCAGGGCTTGGATCGAATGAGCAGTTCTTC
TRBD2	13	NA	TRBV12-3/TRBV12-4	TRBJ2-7	CASGEGGWDEQYF	TGTGCCAGCGGTGAGGGAGGGTGGGACGAGCAGTACTTC